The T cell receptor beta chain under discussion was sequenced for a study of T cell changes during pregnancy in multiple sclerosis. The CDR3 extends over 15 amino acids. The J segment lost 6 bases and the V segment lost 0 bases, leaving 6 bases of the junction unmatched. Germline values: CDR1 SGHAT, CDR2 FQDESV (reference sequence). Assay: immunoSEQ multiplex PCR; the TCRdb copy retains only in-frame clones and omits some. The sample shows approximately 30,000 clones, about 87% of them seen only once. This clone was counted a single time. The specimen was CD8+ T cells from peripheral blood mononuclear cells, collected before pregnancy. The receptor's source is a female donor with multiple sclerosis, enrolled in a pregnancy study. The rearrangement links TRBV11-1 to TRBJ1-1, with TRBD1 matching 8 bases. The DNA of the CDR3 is TGTGCCAGCAGCTTAGCAGACAGGGGTGACGCTGAAGCTTTCTTT. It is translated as CASSLADRGDAEAFF. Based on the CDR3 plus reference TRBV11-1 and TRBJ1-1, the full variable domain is EAEVAQSPRYKITEKSQAVAFWCDPISGHATLYWYRQILGQGPELLVQFQDESVVDDSQLPKDRFSAERLKGVDSTLKIQPAELGDSAMYLCASSLADRGDAEAFFGQGTRLTVV.